A single sample is the source of the 15 T cell receptor beta chains below, sequenced in a study of cytomegalovirus exposure and HLA in healthy donors. PCR amplification relied on 60 Vbeta primers (plus 13 Jbeta primers). TCRdb's copy holds only in-frame clones and misses some; the assay was immunoSEQ multiplex PCR. The sample holds roughly 190,000 clones, almost 80% seen once. Sequencing was carried out using PBMCs. All receptors derive from a woman aged 18-35 years in good health and CMV-seronegative.

The chain uses TRBV5-4 and TRBJ2-2; the D is unclear. Trimming removed 4 bases from V and 5 bases from J, with 6 bases in between. The length of the CDR3 is 12 residues. CDR1 is SGHNT and CDR2 is YYREEE in the germline V gene (reference sequence). This CDR3 is CASSPRTGELFF. The CDR3 coding sequence is TGTGCCAGCAGCCCCCGGACCGGGGAGCTGTTTTTT.

The chain links TRBV18 to TRBJ2-3; D is unresolved. Germline assignment: CDR1 KGHSH and CDR2 LQKENI. The CDR3 runs to 15 residues. V lost 2 bases to trimming and J lost 2 bases, with 11 bases between them. DNA for the CDR3: TGTGCCAGCTCACCAAGCGTATACCACACAGATACGCAGTATTTT. This codes for CASSPSVYHTDTQYF.

This clone was seen just once. This chain connects TRBV4-1 to TRBJ1-2; D possibly corresponds to TRBD1 (5 bases). This CDR3 is 16 amino acids long. The V gene lost 0 bases and the J gene lost 3 bases, with 14 bases spanning the gap. Germline CDR1 and CDR2: MGHRA and YSYEKL. The chain's CDR3 is CASSQDQGGEDYGYTF. The CDR3 coding sequence is TGCGCCAGCAGCCAAGATCAGGGAGGGGAAGACTATGGCTACACCTTC.

The chain has TRBV10-3 and TRBJ2-1; 12 bases fit TRBD2. This CDR3 comprises 20 residues. The V and J ends lost 6 bases and 3 bases, in that order; junction bases with no gene match: 18. Germline assignment: CDR1 ENHRY and CDR2 SYGVKD. CDR3 sequence (DNA): TGTGCCATCAGCCCCGGACTAGCGGGACGAGGTAAAGGGGTCTACAATGAGCAGTTCTTC. The encoded protein is CAISPGLAGRGKGVYNEQFF.

J is TRBJ1-2 and V is TRBV30; D not resolved. The ends were cut back, 0 bases at V and 7 bases at J, with 12 bases in the middle. Looked up from germline, CDR1 is GTSNPN and CDR2 is SVGIG (reference sequence). This CDR3 has 13 amino acids. The CDR3 coding sequence is TGTGCCTGGAGTGTGGCAGGTATGAGTGGCTACACCTTC. As protein: CAWSVAGMSGYTF.

Only a few counts were recorded for this clone. The CDR3 reads CASSLGLAGRETQYF. The CDR3 DNA is TGTGCCAGCAGTCTCGGACTAGCGGGCCGAGAGACCCAGTACTTC. The genes are TRBV6-5 and TRBJ2-5, with 11 bases identical to TRBD2. This CDR3 comprises 15 residues. The germline V gene has CDR1 MNHEY and CDR2 SVGAGI. The trim removed 5 bases at V and 4 bases at J, leaving 6 bases unmatched.

This chain joins TRBV30 and TRBJ2-2; a weak D match, TRBD2 (6 bases). Trimming left V 2 bases short and J 5 bases short, with 6 bases between. The CDR3 runs to 12 residues. The germline V gene has CDR1 GTSNPN and CDR2 SVGIG (reference sequence). The chain's CDR3 is CAWSRGTGELFF. The DNA for the CDR3 is TGTGCCTGGAGTCGGGGGACCGGGGAGCTGTTTTTT.

The rearrangement links TRBV28 to TRBJ2-2; 8 bases align to TRBD1. Trimming took 8 bases from V and 2 from J; bases not matched to a gene: 7. This CDR3 is built from 15 residues. Germline V gives CDR1 MDHEN, CDR2 SYDVKM. The CDR3 DNA reads as TGTGCCAGCGGATTGGGACAGGTTAACACCGGGGAGCTGTTTTTT. Translation: CASGLGQVNTGELFF.

This clone was detected only a few times. The chain combines TRBV5-6 with TRBJ1-1; 9 nucleotides line up with TRBD1. The V and J ends lost 4 bases and 1 base, in that order; junction bases with no gene match: 5. This CDR3 has 15 residues. Germline V gene lookup returns CDR1 SGHDT and CDR2 YYEEEE. CDR3 nucleotides: TGTGCCAGCAGCCGAATACAGGGGGCGAACACTGAAGCTTTCTTT. Residues: CASSRIQGANTEAFF.

The chain is built from TRBV2 and TRBJ2-2; 8 positions agree with TRBD1. This CDR3 contains 14 residues. V shed 9 bases, J shed 6 bases, and the junction held 9 bases outside the gene matches. The germline CDR1 and CDR2 sequences are SNHLY and FYNNEI. As DNA, the CDR3 is TGTGCCAGTGCAAGACAGGGGTTCCCCGGGGAGCTGTTTTTT. This translates into CASARQGFPGELFF.

In its sample, this clone was seen a few times. V gene TRBV7-3 combines with J gene TRBJ2-3, with 9 bases lining up with TRBD2. V was clipped by 2 bases and J by 4 bases; unmatched bases: 4. From germline, CDR1 is SGHTA and CDR2 FQGTGA. CDR3 length: 15 amino acids. CDR3 DNA: TGTGCCAGCAGCTTAGCGGGAGGGAGGTCAGATACGCAGTATTTT. Translation gives CASSLAGGRSDTQYF.

This rearrangement joins TRBV9 to TRBJ1-1; D ambiguous. The CDR3 spans 14 residues. Trimming left V 0 bases short and J 1 base short, with 7 bases between. Germline assignment: CDR1 SGDLS and CDR2 YYNGEE. The CDR3 spells CASSVGAGNTEAFF. The CDR3 nucleotides read TGTGCCAGCAGCGTAGGCGCGGGGAACACTGAAGCTTTCTTT.

The chain employs TRBV11-2 and TRBJ1-4; 8 bases fit TRBD1. The trim removed 4 bases at V and 4 bases at J, leaving 5 bases unmatched. CDR1 and CDR2 from the germline V gene are SGHAT and FQNNGV. This CDR3 has 15 amino acids. The CDR3 protein is CASSSRQGINEKLFF. CDR3 nucleotide sequence: TGTGCCAGCAGCTCCCGACAGGGGATTAATGAAAAACTGTTTTTT.

The V gene is TRBV6-5, the J gene TRBJ1-5; 10 bases fit TRBD1. V lost 6 bases and J lost 5; bases outside the gene matches: 7. Germline V lookup: CDR1 MNHEY, CDR2 SVGAGI. This CDR3 spans 15 amino acids. The CDR3: CASRPGQGGYQPQHF. DNA of the CDR3: TGTGCCAGCAGACCCGGACAGGGGGGATATCAGCCCCAGCATTTT.

This clone was recorded a few times. This sequence joins TRBV10-2 and TRBJ2-2, with 13 bases fitting TRBD2. Looked up from germline, CDR1 is WSHSY and CDR2 is SAAADI. This CDR3 is 15 amino acids long. Trimming cost V 5 bases and J 5 bases; bases outside gene matches: 2. The CDR3 DNA follows: TGCGCCAGCAGTACTAGCGGGGGGGGAACCGGGGAGCTGTTTTTT. Amino acid sequence: CASSTSGGGTGELFF.